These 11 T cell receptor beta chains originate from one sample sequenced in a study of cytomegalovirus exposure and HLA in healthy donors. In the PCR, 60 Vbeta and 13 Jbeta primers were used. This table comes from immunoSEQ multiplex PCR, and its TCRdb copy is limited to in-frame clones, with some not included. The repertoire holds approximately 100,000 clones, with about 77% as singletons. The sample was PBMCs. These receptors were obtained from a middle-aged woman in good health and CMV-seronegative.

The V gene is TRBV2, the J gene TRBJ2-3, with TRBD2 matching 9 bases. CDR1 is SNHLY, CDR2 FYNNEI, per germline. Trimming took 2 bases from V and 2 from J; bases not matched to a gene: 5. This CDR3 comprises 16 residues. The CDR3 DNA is TGTGCCAGCAGTGAACCCCAGCGGGGGGTCACAGATACGCAGTATTTT. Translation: CASSEPQRGVTDTQYF.

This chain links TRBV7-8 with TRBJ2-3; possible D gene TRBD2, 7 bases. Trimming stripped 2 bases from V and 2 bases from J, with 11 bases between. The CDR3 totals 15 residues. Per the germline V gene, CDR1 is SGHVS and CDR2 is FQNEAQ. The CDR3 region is CASSLFGGATDTQYF. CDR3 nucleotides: TGTGCCAGCAGCTTATTTGGGGGGGCCACAGATACGCAGTATTTT.

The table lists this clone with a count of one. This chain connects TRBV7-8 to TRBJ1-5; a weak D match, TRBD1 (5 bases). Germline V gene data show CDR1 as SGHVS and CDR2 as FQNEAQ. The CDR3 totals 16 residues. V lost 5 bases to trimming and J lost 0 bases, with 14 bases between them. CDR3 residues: CASSIDSVLSNQPQHF. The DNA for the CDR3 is TGTGCCAGCAGCATAGACAGTGTACTTAGCAATCAGCCCCAGCATTTT.

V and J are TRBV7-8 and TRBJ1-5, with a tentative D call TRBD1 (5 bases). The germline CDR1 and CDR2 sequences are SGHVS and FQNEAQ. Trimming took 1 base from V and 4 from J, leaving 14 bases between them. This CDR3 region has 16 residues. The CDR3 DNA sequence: TGTGCCAGCAGCTTAGAACGGGGGAGGGGTAATCAGCCCCAGCATTTT. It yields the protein CASSLERGRGNQPQHF.

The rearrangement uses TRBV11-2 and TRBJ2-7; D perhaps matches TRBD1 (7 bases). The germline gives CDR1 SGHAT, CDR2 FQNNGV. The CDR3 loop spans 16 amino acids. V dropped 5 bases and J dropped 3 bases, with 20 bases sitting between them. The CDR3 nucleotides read TGTGCCAGCAGCCCCATCGTTAGACAGGGAGGCTACGAGCAGTACTTC. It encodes CASSPIVRQGGYEQYF.

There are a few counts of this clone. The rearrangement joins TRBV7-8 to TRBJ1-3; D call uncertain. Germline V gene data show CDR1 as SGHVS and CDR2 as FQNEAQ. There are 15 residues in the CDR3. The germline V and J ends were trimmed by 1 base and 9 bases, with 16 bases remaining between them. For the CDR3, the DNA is TGTGCCAGCAGCTTAGTGGGCAGGCCATATCGCACCATATATTTT. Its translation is CASSLVGRPYRTIYF.

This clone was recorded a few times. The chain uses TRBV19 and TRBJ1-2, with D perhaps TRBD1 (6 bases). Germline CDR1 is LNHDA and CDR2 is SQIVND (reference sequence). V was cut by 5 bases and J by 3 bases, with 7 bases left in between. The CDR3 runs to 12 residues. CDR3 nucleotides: TGTGCCAGTAGTCGACAGGACTATGGCTACACCTTC. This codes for CASSRQDYGYTF.

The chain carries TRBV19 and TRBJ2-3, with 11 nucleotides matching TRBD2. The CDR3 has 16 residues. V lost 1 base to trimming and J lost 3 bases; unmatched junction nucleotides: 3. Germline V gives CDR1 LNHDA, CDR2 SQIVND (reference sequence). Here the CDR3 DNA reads TGTGCCAGTAGTATAGCTAGCGGGGGGCCTACAGATACGCAGTATTTT. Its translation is CASSIASGGPTDTQYF.

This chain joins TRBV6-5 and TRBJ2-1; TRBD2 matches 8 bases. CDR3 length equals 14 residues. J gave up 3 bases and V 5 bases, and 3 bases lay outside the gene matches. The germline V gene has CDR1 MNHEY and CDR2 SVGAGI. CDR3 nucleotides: TGTGCCAGCAGTCCGGGACTAGTCTACAATGAGCAGTTCTTC. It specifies CASSPGLVYNEQFF.

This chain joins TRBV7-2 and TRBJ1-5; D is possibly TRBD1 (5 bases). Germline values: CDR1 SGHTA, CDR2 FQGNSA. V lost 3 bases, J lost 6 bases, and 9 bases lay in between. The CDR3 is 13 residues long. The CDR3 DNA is TGTGCCAGCAGCTTTCAAGGGGCTCAGCCCCAGCATTTT. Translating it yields CASSFQGAQPQHF.

The CDR3 coding sequence is TGCGCCAGCAGCCAAGGCGTCTCCTATAATTCACCCCTCCACTTT. Its protein is CASSQGVSYNSPLHF. The chain uses TRBV4-1 and TRBJ1-6; D is unresolved. The CDR3 runs 15 residues. CDR1 MGHRA and CDR2 YSYEKL come from the germline V gene. The ends were cut back, 1 base at V and 0 bases at J, with 4 bases in the middle.